This is a list of T cell receptor beta chains from one sample in a study of CD8 T cells in Susac syndrome. From the immunoSEQ multiplex PCR reads, TCRdb called clonotypes with MiXCR, one entry per CDR3 protein. Of around 140,000 distinct CDR3 sequences listed, 85% to 95% were seen once; the top ten hold about 0.11%. Sequenced sample: CD4+ T cells from PBMCs. Receptors originate from a human donor with multiple sclerosis. The CDR3 runs from the conserved cysteine through the conserved F or W. Fields, in order: clone size, J gene, D gene, V gene, CDR3 protein, CDR3 DNA. A D gene is named only where the DNA matches it firmly. Rows may omit the clone size; those that give it use once, few, many or a size class.

- | TRBJ2-1 | - | TRBV28 | CASSSPRGRAVHEQFF | TGTGCCAGCAGTTCTCCCAGGGGGAGGGCGGTCCATGAGCAGTTCTTC
- | TRBJ2-3 | TRBD2 | TRBV7-2 | CASSLSSGRAQDTQYF | TGTGCCAGCAGCTTATCTAGCGGGAGGGCCCAGGATACGCAGTATTTT
- | TRBJ2-3 | - | TRBV2 | CASSGEGSTDTQYF | TGTGCCAGCAGTGGGGAAGGGAGCACAGATACGCAGTATTTT
- | TRBJ1-1 | - | TRBV24-1 | CATYPGTEAFF | TGTGCCACCTACCCAGGGACTGAAGCTTTCTTT
once | TRBJ2-3 | TRBD1 | TRBV5-1 | CASSNRGTDTQYF | TGCGCCAGCAGCAACAGGGGTACAGATACGCAGTATTTT
- | TRBJ2-7 | TRBD2 | TRBV30 | CAWTSGGEGYEQYF | TGTGCCTGGACTAGCGGGGGGGAGGGCTACGAGCAGTACTTC
- | TRBJ1-1 | - | TRBV5-1 | CASGKKGVATEAFF | TGCGCCAGCGGCAAAAAGGGGGTTGCGACTGAAGCTTTCTTT
- | TRBJ2-1 | - | TRBV28 | CASSTQGGEQFF | TGTGCCAGCAGCACACAGGGCGGAGAGCAGTTCTTC
- | TRBJ1-3 | - | TRBV5-4 | CASSTHDRRNTIYF | TGTGCCAGCAGCACTCACGACAGAAGAAACACCATATATTTT
once | TRBJ1-2 | - | TRBV5-1 | CASSLDGSYGYTF | TGCGCCAGCAGCTTGGATGGGTCCTATGGCTACACCTTC
- | TRBJ1-1 | - | TRBV4-3 | CASSQEIKVNTEAFF | TGCGCCAGCAGCCAAGAGATCAAGGTGAACACTGAAGCTTTCTTT
- | TRBJ2-3 | - | TRBV15 | CATSRDYTDTQYF | TGTGCCACCAGCAGGGATTACACAGATACGCAGTATTTT
- | TRBJ1-5 | - | TRBV30 | CAWSVGGILSQPQHF | TGTGCCTGGAGTGTCGGGGGGATCCTCAGTCAGCCCCAGCATTTT
- | TRBJ1-2 | - | TRBV7-3 | CASSLAGVSNYGYTF | TGTGCCAGCAGCTTAGCAGGGGTGTCTAACTATGGCTACACCTTC
- | TRBJ1-2 | - | TRBV3-1 | CASSQGTLRGGYTF | TGTGCCAGCAGCCAAGGCACGCTACGCGGTGGCTACACCTTC
- | TRBJ2-1 | TRBD2 | TRBV5-4 | CASSTTSRNEQFF | TGTGCCAGCAGCACGACTAGCCGCAATGAGCAGTTCTTC
- | TRBJ1-1 | TRBD1 | TRBV20-1 | CSARGDRNTEAFF | TGCAGTGCTAGGGGGGACAGAAACACTGAAGCTTTCTTT
- | TRBJ2-5 | TRBD2 | TRBV7-9 | CASSLILAGNQETQYF | TGTGCCAGCAGCTTAATCCTAGCGGGGAACCAAGAGACCCAGTACTTC
- | TRBJ2-5 | - | TRBV5-1 | CASSPEGRETQYF | TGCGCCAGCAGCCCGGAGGGCCGCGAGACCCAGTACTTC
- | TRBJ1-1 | - | TRBV3-1 | CASSQEEGLMNTEAFF | TGTGCCAGCAGCCAAGAAGAGGGATTGATGAACACTGAAGCTTTCTTT
- | TRBJ1-6 | - | TRBV9 | CASSGRGPLHF | TGTGCCAGCAGCGGGAGAGGGCCCCTCCACTTT
- | TRBJ2-7 | - | TRBV5-6 | CASSLLSEQYF | TGTGCCAGCAGCTTGCTCTCCGAGCAGTACTTC
- | TRBJ2-3 | TRBD2 | TRBV9 | CASSPQLATRTDTQYF | TGTGCCAGCAGCCCACAACTAGCGACTCGCACAGATACGCAGTATTTT
once | TRBJ2-7 | - | TRBV9 | CASSVGLASVINEQYF | TGTGCCAGCAGCGTAGGACTGGCTAGCGTTATCAACGAGCAGTACTTC
once | TRBJ1-3 | - | TRBV25-1 | CASSEVGRGNTIYF | TGTGCCAGCAGTGAAGTGGGTCGTGGAAACACCATATATTTT
- | TRBJ2-1 | TRBD1 | TRBV7-2 | CASSLPPGQGMYNEQFF | TGTGCCAGCAGCCTTCCACCGGGACAGGGGATGTACAATGAGCAGTTCTTC
- | TRBJ1-1 | - | TRBV5-1 | CASSLVEINEAFF | TGCGCCAGCAGCTTGGTGGAGATCAATGAAGCTTTCTTT
once | TRBJ1-5 | - | TRBV7-6 | CASSIGARDQPQHF | TGTGCCAGCAGCATAGGGGCCAGGGATCAGCCCCAGCATTTT
- | TRBJ2-7 | TRBD2 | TRBV7-9 | CASSPGLGAYEQYF | TGTGCCAGCAGCCCGGGACTAGGGGCCTACGAGCAGTACTTC
once | TRBJ1-1 | TRBD1 | TRBV9 | CASSKGTDDEAFF | TGTGCCAGCAGCAAAGGGACAGACGATGAAGCTTTCTTT
- | TRBJ2-1 | TRBD1 | TRBV29-1 | CSVRTGGTNEQFF | TGCAGCGTCCGGACAGGGGGTACAAATGAGCAGTTCTTC
- | TRBJ2-7 | TRBD1 | TRBV11-2 | CASSWDRTGLREQYF | TGTGCCAGCAGCTGGGATAGGACAGGGTTGAGGGAGCAGTACTTC
- | TRBJ1-5 | TRBD1 | TRBV20-1 | CSASGQGDQPQHF | TGCAGTGCTAGTGGACAGGGGGATCAGCCCCAGCATTTT
few | TRBJ1-1 | - | TRBV7-6 | CASSLQGPTEAFF | TGTGCCAGCAGCTTACAGGGACCCACTGAAGCTTTCTTT
- | TRBJ2-1 | TRBD2 | TRBV29-1 | CSVEDFSGNEQFF | TGCAGCGTTGAAGACTTTAGCGGGAATGAGCAGTTCTTC
- | TRBJ2-1 | TRBD1 | TRBV23-1 | CASSQKKPGGSYNEQFF | TGCGCCAGCAGTCAAAAAAAACCAGGGGGCTCCTACAATGAGCAGTTCTTC
- | TRBJ2-7 | TRBD1 | TRBV11-2 | CASSLEGTASYEQYF | TGTGCCAGCAGCTTAGAGGGGACAGCCTCCTACGAGCAGTACTTC
- | TRBJ1-1 | TRBD1 | TRBV7-2 | CASSLSPGQGTEAFF | TGTGCCAGCAGCTTATCACCGGGACAGGGAACTGAAGCTTTCTTT
- | TRBJ2-7 | - | TRBV27 | CASSRSRGGEQYF | TGTGCCAGCAGCCGCAGTAGGGGCGGCGAGCAGTACTTC
- | TRBJ2-2 | - | TRBV9 | CASSIARVTGELFF | TGTGCCAGCAGCATAGCAAGGGTGACCGGGGAGCTGTTTTTT
- | TRBJ2-3 | TRBD1 | TRBV27 | CASSRTGRRTDTQYF | TGTGCCAGCAGTCGGACAGGGCGTCGCACAGATACGCAGTATTTT
- | TRBJ2-6 | - | TRBV13 | CASSFGISGANVLTF | TGTGCCAGCAGCTTCGGAATCTCTGGGGCCAACGTCCTGACTTTC
- | TRBJ2-7 | - | TRBV3-1 | CASGSVYEQYF | TGTGCCAGCGGGTCCGTCTACGAGCAGTACTTC
- | TRBJ1-3 | TRBD1 | TRBV5-1 | CASSLEGASGNTIYF | TGCGCCAGCAGCTTGGAGGGGGCTTCTGGAAACACCATATATTTT
- | TRBJ2-7 | TRBD2 | TRBV28 | CASYASGSRHEQYF | TGTGCCAGTTATGCTAGCGGGAGTAGACACGAGCAGTACTTC
- | TRBJ1-2 | TRBD1 | TRBV23-1 | CASSGQGANYGYTF | TGCGCCAGCAGCGGACAGGGGGCTAACTATGGCTACACCTTC
- | TRBJ1-5 | - | TRBV3-1 | CASSQGADQPQHF | TGTGCCAGCAGCCAGGGGGCCGATCAGCCCCAGCATTTT
- | TRBJ1-4 | - | TRBV7-2 | CASSLDRTGLFF | TGTGCCAGCAGCTTAGACCGAACGGGACTGTTTTTT
- | TRBJ2-1 | - | TRBV29-1 | CSVPVGHEQFF | TGCAGCGTTCCAGTGGGGCATGAGCAGTTCTTC
- | TRBJ2-7 | - | TRBV10-3 | CAISTLTAYEQYF | TGTGCCATCTCAACCCTCACCGCTTACGAGCAGTACTTC
- | TRBJ1-2 | - | TRBV28 | CASSLGGYIRYGYTF | TGTGCCAGCAGTTTAGGGGGGTATATTCGCTATGGCTACACCTTC
- | TRBJ1-4 | - | TRBV29-1 | CSVPRKGNNEKLFF | TGCAGCGTTCCCCGTAAGGGGAACAATGAAAAACTGTTTTTT
- | TRBJ1-1 | - | TRBV30 | CAWTTAGARTEAFF | TGTGCCTGGACCACCGCAGGGGCGCGGACTGAAGCTTTCTTT